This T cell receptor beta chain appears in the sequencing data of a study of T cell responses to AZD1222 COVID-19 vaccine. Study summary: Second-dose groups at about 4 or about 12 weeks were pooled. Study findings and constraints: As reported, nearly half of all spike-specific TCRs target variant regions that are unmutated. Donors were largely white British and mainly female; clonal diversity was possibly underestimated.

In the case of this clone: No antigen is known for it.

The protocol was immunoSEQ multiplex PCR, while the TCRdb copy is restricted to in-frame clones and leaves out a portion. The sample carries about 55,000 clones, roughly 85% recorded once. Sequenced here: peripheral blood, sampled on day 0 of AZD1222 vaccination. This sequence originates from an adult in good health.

CDR3 amino acids: CASSIQGLNYGYTF. The CDR3 DNA reads TGTGCCAGCAGCATACAGGGGCTGAACTATGGCTACACCTTC. The chain has TRBV5-4 and TRBJ1-2; 7 positions agree with TRBD1. Per germline, CDR1 SGHNT and CDR2 YYREEE (reference sequence). Trimming cost V 4 bases and J 2 bases; bases outside gene matches: 5. This CDR3 spans 14 amino acids.